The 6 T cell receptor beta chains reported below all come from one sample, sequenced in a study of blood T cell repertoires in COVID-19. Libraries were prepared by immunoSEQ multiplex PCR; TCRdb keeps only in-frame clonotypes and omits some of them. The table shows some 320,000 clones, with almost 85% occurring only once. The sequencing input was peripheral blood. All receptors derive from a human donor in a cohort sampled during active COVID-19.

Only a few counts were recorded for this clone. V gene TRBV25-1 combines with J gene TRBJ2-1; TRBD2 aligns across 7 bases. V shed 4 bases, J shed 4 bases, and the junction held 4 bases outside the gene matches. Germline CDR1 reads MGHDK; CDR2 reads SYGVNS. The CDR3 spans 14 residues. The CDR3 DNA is TGTGCCAGCAGTGGGGCTAGCGGTTACAATGAGCAGTTCTTC. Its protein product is CASSGASGYNEQFF.

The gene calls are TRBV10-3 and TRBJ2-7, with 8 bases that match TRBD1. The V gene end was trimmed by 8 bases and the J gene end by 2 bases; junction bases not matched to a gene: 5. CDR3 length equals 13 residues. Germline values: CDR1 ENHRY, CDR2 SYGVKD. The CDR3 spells CAIAGQGAYEQYF. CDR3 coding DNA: TGTGCCATCGCCGGACAGGGCGCCTACGAGCAGTACTTC.

This CDR3 reads CAGGASGTDTQYF. DNA for the CDR3: TGTGCCGGGGGGGCTAGCGGCACAGATACGCAGTATTTT. The V gene is TRBV27, the J gene TRBJ2-3; D possibly corresponds to TRBD2 (7 bases). Trimming pared 11 bases from V and 1 base from J, leaving 13 bases between. The CDR3 has 13 residues. The germline V gene encodes CDR1 MNHEY and CDR2 SMNVEV (reference sequence).

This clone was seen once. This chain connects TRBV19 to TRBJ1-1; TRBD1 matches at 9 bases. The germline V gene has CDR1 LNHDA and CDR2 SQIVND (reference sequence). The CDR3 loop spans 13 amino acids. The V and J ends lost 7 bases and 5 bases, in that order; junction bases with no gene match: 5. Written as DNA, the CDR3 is TGTGCCAGTACCGACAGGGGGGGGACTGAAGCTTTCTTT. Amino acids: CASTDRGGTEAFF.

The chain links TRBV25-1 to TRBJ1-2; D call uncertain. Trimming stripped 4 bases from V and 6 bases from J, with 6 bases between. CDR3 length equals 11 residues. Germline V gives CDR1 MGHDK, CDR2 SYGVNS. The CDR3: CASSGGNGYTF. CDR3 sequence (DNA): TGTGCCAGCAGTGGAGGGAATGGCTACACCTTC.

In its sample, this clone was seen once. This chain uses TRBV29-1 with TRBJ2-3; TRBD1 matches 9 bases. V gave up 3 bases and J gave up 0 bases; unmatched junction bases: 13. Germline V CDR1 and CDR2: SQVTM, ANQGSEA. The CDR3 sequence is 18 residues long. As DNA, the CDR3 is TGCAGCGTTGACACCTTAACAGGGGGCATGACTAGCACAGATACGCAGTATTTT. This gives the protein CSVDTLTGGMTSTDTQYF.